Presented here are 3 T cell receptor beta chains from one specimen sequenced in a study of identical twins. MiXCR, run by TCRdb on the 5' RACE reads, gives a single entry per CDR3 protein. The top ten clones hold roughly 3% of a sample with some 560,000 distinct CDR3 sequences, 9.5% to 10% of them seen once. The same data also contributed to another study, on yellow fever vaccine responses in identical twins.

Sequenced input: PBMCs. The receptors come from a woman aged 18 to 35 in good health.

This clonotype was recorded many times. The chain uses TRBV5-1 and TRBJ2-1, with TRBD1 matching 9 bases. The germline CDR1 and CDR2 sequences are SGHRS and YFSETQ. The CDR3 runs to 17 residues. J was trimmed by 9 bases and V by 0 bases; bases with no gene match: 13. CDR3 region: CASSLAPGTGRESEQFF. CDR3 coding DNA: TGCGCCAGCAGCTTGGCACCCGGGACAGGGAGGGAAAGTGAGCAGTTCTTC.

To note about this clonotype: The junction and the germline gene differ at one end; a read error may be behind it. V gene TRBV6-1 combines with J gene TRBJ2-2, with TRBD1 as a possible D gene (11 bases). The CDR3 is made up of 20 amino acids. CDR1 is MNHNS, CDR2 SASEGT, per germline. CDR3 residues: CASSQAGTGGTSANTGELFF. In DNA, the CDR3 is TGTGCCAGCAGTCAAGCCGGGACAGGGGGGACTAGCGCGAACACCGGGGAGCTGTTTTTT.

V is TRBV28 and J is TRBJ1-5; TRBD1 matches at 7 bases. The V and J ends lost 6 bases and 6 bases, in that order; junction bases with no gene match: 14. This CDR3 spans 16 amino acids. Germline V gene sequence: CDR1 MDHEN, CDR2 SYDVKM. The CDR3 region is CASSQDTGVLGQPQHF. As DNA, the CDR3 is TGTGCCAGCAGCCAGGACACAGGGGTTTTGGGTCAGCCCCAGCATTTT.